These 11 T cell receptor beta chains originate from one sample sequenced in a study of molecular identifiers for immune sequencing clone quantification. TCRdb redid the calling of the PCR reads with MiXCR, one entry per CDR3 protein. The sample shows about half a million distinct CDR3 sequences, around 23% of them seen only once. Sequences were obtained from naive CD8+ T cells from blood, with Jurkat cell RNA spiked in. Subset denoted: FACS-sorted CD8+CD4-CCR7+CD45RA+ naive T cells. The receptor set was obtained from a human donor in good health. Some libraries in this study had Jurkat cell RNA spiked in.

Written as DNA, the CDR3 is TGTGCCAGCAGCTCACGAAGGTGGGGGCCCACTGAAGCTTTCTTT. Translated: CASSSRRWGPTEAFF. This chain uses TRBV7-2 with TRBJ1-1, with D possibly matching TRBD1 (6 bases). The germline V gene encodes CDR1 SGHTA and CDR2 FQGNSA. Trimming took 4 bases from V and 4 from J, leaving 16 bases between them. The CDR3 contains 15 residues.

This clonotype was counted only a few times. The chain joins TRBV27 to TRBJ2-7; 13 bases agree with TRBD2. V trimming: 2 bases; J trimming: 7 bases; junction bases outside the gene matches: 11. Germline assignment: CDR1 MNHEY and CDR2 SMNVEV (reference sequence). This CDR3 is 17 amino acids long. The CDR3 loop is CASSLLGTSGVQREQYF. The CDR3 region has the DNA TGTGCCAGCAGTTTACTGGGGACTAGCGGGGTACAAAGGGAGCAGTACTTC.

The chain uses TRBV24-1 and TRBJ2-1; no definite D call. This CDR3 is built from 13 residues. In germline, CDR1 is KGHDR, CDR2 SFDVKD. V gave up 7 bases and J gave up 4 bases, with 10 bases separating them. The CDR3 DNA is TGTGCCACCAGAGCCGCGGTATACAATGAGCAGTTCTTC. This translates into CATRAAVYNEQFF.

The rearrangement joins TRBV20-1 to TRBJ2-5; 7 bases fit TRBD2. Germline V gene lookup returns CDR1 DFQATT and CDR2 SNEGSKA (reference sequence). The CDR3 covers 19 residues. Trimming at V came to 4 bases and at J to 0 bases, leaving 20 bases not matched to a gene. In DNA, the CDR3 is TGCAGTGCTACAGGAGAGGGAGGGCCCCCCCTTTACAACCAAGAGACCCAGTACTTC. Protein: CSATGEGGPPLYNQETQYF.

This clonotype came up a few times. CDR3 sequence: CAWSFGGASNQPQHF. The DNA for the CDR3 is TGTGCCTGGAGTTTCGGGGGGGCAAGCAATCAGCCCCAGCATTTT. The chain has TRBV30 and TRBJ1-5; a possible D gene is TRBD1 (6 bases). The CDR3 has 15 residues. The germline CDR1 and CDR2 sequences are GTSNPN and SVGIG (reference sequence). The ends were cut back, 2 bases at V and 1 base at J, with 12 bases in the middle.

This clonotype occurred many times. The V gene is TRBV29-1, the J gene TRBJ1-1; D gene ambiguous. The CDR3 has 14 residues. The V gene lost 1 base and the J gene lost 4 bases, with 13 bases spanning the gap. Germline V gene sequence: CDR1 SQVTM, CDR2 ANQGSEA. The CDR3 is CSVEVENRRTEAFF. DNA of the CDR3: TGCAGCGTTGAAGTGGAGAATCGGCGCACTGAAGCTTTCTTT.

CDR3 amino acids: CASSLSKGLAGHNEQFF. Here the CDR3 DNA reads TGTGCCAGCAGCCTTAGCAAGGGACTAGCGGGCCACAATGAGCAGTTCTTC. The chain links TRBV27 to TRBJ2-1; 12 nucleotides align to TRBD2. This CDR3 comprises 17 residues. Germline CDR1 and CDR2: MNHEY and SMNVEV (reference sequence). With V trimmed by 6 bases and J by 5 bases, 11 bases remained unmatched.

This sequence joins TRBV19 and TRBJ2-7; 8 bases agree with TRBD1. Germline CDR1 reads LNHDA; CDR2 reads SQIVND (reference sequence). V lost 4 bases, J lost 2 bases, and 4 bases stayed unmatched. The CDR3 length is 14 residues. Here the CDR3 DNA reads TGTGCCAGTAGTACACAGACAGGGGCCTACGAGCAGTACTTC. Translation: CASSTQTGAYEQYF.

The CDR3 region is CASAGTAGEKLFF. The CDR3 nucleotides are TGCGCCAGCGCCGGGACAGCTGGGGAAAAACTGTTTTTT. This chain connects TRBV10-2 to TRBJ1-4, with TRBD1 matching over 7 bases. V gave up 8 bases and J gave up 8 bases; unmatched junction bases: 8. Germline CDR1 is WSHSY and CDR2 is SAAADI. This CDR3 has 13 amino acids.

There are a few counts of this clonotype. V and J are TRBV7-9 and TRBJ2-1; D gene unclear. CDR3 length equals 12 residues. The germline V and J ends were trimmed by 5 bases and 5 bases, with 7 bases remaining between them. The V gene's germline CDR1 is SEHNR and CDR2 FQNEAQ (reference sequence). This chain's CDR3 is CASSTPNNEQFF. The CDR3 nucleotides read TGTGCCAGCAGCACTCCTAACAATGAGCAGTTCTTC.

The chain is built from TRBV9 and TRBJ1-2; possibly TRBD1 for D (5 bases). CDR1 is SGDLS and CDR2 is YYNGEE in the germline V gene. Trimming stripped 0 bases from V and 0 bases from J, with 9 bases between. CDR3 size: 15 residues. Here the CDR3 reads CASSVGTHPNYGYTF. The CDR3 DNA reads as TGTGCCAGCAGCGTAGGGACACATCCTAACTATGGCTACACCTTC.